A selection of T cell receptor beta chains follows, all from one sample in a study of cytomegalovirus exposure and HLA in healthy donors. Clones were read by immunoSEQ multiplex PCR, and TCRdb kept only the in-frame ones, dropping some. The table includes 200,000 to 250,000 clones, about 81% detected once. What was sequenced was PBMCs. The receptors stem from a woman aged 40 to 49 in good health and CMV-seronegative. The CDR3 runs from the conserved cysteine through the conserved F or W. The D gene is left open where the match is weak. A row's size may be missing; if present it is once, few, many or a size class.

>NA|NA|TRBV5-6|TRBJ1-5
TGTGCCAGCAGCGCACAGGCTGCCAATCAGCCCCAGCATTTT
CASSAQAANQPQHF
>NA|TRBD2|TRBV5-1|TRBJ2-1
TGCGCCAGCAGCTTTTCTAGCGGGACCCACAATGAGCAGTTCTTC
CASSFSSGTHNEQFF
>NA|TRBD2|TRBV27|TRBJ2-7
TGTGCCAGCAGCGTGTCTAGCGGGAGGAGGAGGGAGCAGTACTTC
CASSVSSGRRREQYF
>NA|TRBD1|TRBV15|TRBJ1-5
TGTGCCACCAGCAGAGTAGCAGGGGGCTCTCAGCCCCAGCATTTT
CATSRVAGGSQPQHF
>NA|TRBD1|TRBV9|TRBJ1-2
TGTGCCAGCAGCTCCCTTTGGGGGACAGGACCATTCTATGGCTACACCTTC
CASSSLWGTGPFYGYTF
>NA|TRBD1|TRBV28|TRBJ1-2
TGTGCCAGCACCACCGGTCCCGGGACAGGGGCCGGCTACACCTTC
CASTTGPGTGAGYTF
>NA|TRBD1|TRBV4-1|TRBJ1-5
TGCGCCAGCAGCCCTCGTATCCGGGACAGTAGCAATCAGCCCCAGCATTTT
CASSPRIRDSSNQPQHF
>NA|NA|TRBV6-1|TRBJ1-4
TGTGCCAGCAGTGAAGATTTATGGAGGGCAACTAATGAAAAACTGTTTTTT
CASSEDLWRATNEKLFF
>NA|NA|TRBV27|TRBJ1-2
TGTGCCAGCAGCAGGGGAAACTATGGCTACACCTTC
CASSRGNYGYTF
>NA|NA|TRBV5-1|TRBJ1-2
TGCGCCAGCAGCTTGGCCTTCGCAGAACCTTACTATGGCTACACCTTC
CASSLAFAEPYYGYTF
>NA|NA|TRBV5-1|TRBJ1-5
TGCGCCAGCAGCTTGTCAGGGGAGCGCGCGCCCCAGCATTTT
CASSLSGERAPQHF
>NA|TRBD2|TRBV7-2|TRBJ2-1
TGTGCCAGCAAACCGCTAGCGGGAGGGCAAAATGAGCAGTTCTTC
CASKPLAGGQNEQFF
>NA|TRBD2|TRBV5-1|TRBJ2-1
TGCGCCAGCAGCTTCCGACAGGTCCCTGGACTAGCGGGAGGGCGGAATGAGCAGTTCTTC
CASSFRQVPGLAGGRNEQFF
>NA|NA|TRBV18|TRBJ2-2
TGTGCCAGCTCACCATTTGAGCCTCCTGGCGGGGAGCTGTTTTTT
CASSPFEPPGGELFF
>NA|NA|TRBV7-8|TRBJ1-1
TGTGCCAGCAGCTTTCGGGACACTGAAGCTTTCTTT
CASSFRDTEAFF
>NA|NA|TRBV30|TRBJ2-3
TGTGCCTGGAGCTCGGGGGGCACAGATACGCAGTATTTT
CAWSSGGTDTQYF
>NA|NA|TRBV30|TRBJ2-7
TGTGCCTGGGTGCGAGGACAGTGGCTAGGTGAGCAGTACTTC
CAWVRGQWLGEQYF
>NA|TRBD1|TRBV5-1|TRBJ2-3
TGCGCCAGCAGCCTATGGGGACAGGACTACACAGATACGCAGTATTTT
CASSLWGQDYTDTQYF
>NA|TRBD1|TRBV5-7|TRBJ2-7
TGTGCCAGCCTTGGGGACAGTTCCTACGAGCAGTACTTC
CASLGDSSYEQYF
>NA|TRBD2|TRBV7-9|TRBJ2-1
TGTGCCAGCAGCCCGTCTAGCGGGGCCTTTTACAATGAGCAGTTCTTC
CASSPSSGAFYNEQFF
>NA|NA|TRBV11-2|TRBJ1-2
TGTGCCAGCAGTAGCGGACTCCGATATGGCTACACCTTC
CASSSGLRYGYTF
>NA|TRBD2|TRBV10-3|TRBJ2-7
TGTGCCATCAGTAATGTAGCGGGCGAGCAGTACTTC
CAISNVAGEQYF
>NA|NA|TRBV5-8|TRBJ2-2
TGTGCCAGCAGCTTGGTCCTTACTAGCAGAGGCGGGGAGCTGTTTTTT
CASSLVLTSRGGELFF
>NA|NA|TRBV7-8|TRBJ1-1
TGTGCCAGCAGGGCGGGCCGATTTCAATTCAACGACCCGGCAGCTTTCTTT
CASRAGRFQFNDPAAFF
>NA|NA|TRBV28|TRBJ1-1
TGTGCCAGCAGTTTATCCAGGGCGCAGGGAAGGGCTTTCTTT
CASSLSRAQGRAFF
>NA|NA|TRBV7-9|TRBJ1-5
TGTGCCAGCAGCTCGCAGGGGATCAATCAGCCCCAGCATTTT
CASSSQGINQPQHF
>NA|TRBD1|TRBV7-9|TRBJ1-4
TGTGCCAGCACCTTCGTGGGACAGGGGAATGAAAAACTGTTTTTT
CASTFVGQGNEKLFF
>NA|NA|TRBV21-1|TRBJ1-5
TGTGCCAGCAGCAAATGGAGGACTAATACCCCCAAGCCCCAGCATTTT
CASSKWRTNTPKPQHF
>once|NA|TRBV30|TRBJ1-1
TGTGCCTGGTCGGGGGTACCGAACACTGAAGCTTTCTTT
CAWSGVPNTEAFF
>NA|TRBD1|TRBV27|TRBJ1-2
TGTGCCAGCAGTTTCGGGACAGGGGGCGCGGGGGGCTACACCTTC
CASSFGTGGAGGYTF
>NA|NA|TRBV18|TRBJ2-3
TGTGCCAGCTCACCGGCAGGAGGGGCAGATACGCAGTATTTT
CASSPAGGADTQYF
>NA|NA|TRBV30|TRBJ1-5
TGTGCCTGGAGCGACCGGAGTAGCAATCAGCCCCAGCATTTT
CAWSDRSSNQPQHF
>NA|NA|TRBV14|TRBJ2-7
TGTGCCAGCAGCAAGATCCCGGGGCAGGGGATTATCAACGAGCAGTACTTC
CASSKIPGQGIINEQYF
>NA|NA|TRBV19|TRBJ1-2
TGTGCCAGTAGTATCCGAGGGTCGGATGGCTACACCTTC
CASSIRGSDGYTF
>NA|TRBD1|TRBV7-3|TRBJ1-2
TGTGCCAGCAGCTTAATGCCAGGGGGAGGCTATGGCTACACCTTC
CASSLMPGGGYGYTF
>few|NA|TRBV5-6|TRBJ2-5
TGTGCCAGCAGCTTGTATCGGAGAGGGGAGACCCAGTACTTC
CASSLYRRGETQYF
>NA|TRBD1|TRBV7-9|TRBJ1-1
TGTGCCAGCAGCCCCTGGGGACAGGGCGGGAACACTGAAGCTTTCTTT
CASSPWGQGGNTEAFF
>NA|NA|TRBV30|TRBJ1-5
TGTGCCTGGAGTGGACAGCACAATCAGCCCCAGCATTTT
CAWSGQHNQPQHF
>few|TRBD1|TRBV7-9|TRBJ1-4
TGTGCCAGCAGCTTGGGACAGGTTAATGAAAAACTGTTTTTT
CASSLGQVNEKLFF
>few|NA|TRBV7-2|TRBJ2-7
TGTGCCAGCAGCTCCTACGGCGGGTCGTCCTACGAGCAGTACTTC
CASSSYGGSSYEQYF
>NA|NA|TRBV27|TRBJ2-7
TGTGCCAGCAGTTTTCAGGTCTCCAACGAGCAGTACTTC
CASSFQVSNEQYF
>NA|TRBD1|TRBV30|TRBJ1-2
TGTGCCTGGGGACAGGGGGCGAACTATGGCTACACCTTC
CAWGQGANYGYTF
>NA|NA|TRBV21-1|TRBJ2-7
TGTGCCAGCAGCATGGGGCCCCTTTCGACGGATAGCTCCTACGAGCAGTACTTC
CASSMGPLSTDSSYEQYF
>NA|TRBD1|TRBV7-9|TRBJ2-3
TGTGCCAGCAGCTTACGACCCGGGACAGGGAGCACAGATACGCAGTATTTT
CASSLRPGTGSTDTQYF
>NA|TRBD2|TRBV7-3|TRBJ2-7
TGTGCCAGCAGCCAAGGACTAGGTTACGAGCAGTACTTC
CASSQGLGYEQYF
>few|NA|TRBV6-5|TRBJ1-1
TGTGCCAGCAGTTACCGCAGGGCAGCGAACACTGAAGCTTTCTTT
CASSYRRAANTEAFF
>NA|NA|TRBV21-1|TRBJ1-5
TGTGCCAGCAGCAATAGGGGGAATAGGGATCACAATCAGCCCCAGCATTTT
CASSNRGNRDHNQPQHF
>NA|NA|TRBV19|TRBJ2-3
TGTGCCAGTACCTCGACCGGGACTGCGACCAGGTATTTT
CASTSTGTATRYF
>few|NA|TRBV7-6|TRBJ1-1
TGTGCCAGCAGCCCCCCGTCCGAGGAGGCTTTCTTT
CASSPPSEEAFF
>NA|TRBD1|TRBV27|TRBJ2-4
TGTGCCAGCAGTTCCAGACAGGGGGCGGACATTCAGTACTTC
CASSSRQGADIQYF
>NA|NA|TRBV27|TRBJ1-1
TGTGCCAGCACCCTCTCGGGAGGCGGTTCTCAAGCTTTCTTT
CASTLSGGGSQAFF
>NA|NA|TRBV11-2|TRBJ2-5
TGTGCCAGCAGTCGCGGGAACCAAGAGACCCAGTACTTC
CASSRGNQETQYF
>NA|TRBD2|TRBV6-1|TRBJ2-7
TGTGCCAGCAGTGAGTGGGGCGGGAGAAGTTACGAGCAGTACTTC
CASSEWGGRSYEQYF
>NA|NA|TRBV28|TRBJ2-1
TGTGCCAGCAGTCCCCCTAAGCAGGGCTCCTACAATGAGCAGTTCTTC
CASSPPKQGSYNEQFF